This is a list of T cell receptor beta chains from one sample in a study of response to subunit inactivated influenza vaccine. TCRdb re-derived calls from the RT-PCR reads in MiXCR, one entry per CDR3 protein. The sample lists about 650,000 distinct CDR3 sequences, around a sixth occurring once. The source material was PBMCs from blood, sampled roughly 13 days after vaccination. Receptors were obtained from a man aged 50-60 years who received an inactivated influenza vaccine. CDR3s include the opening cysteine and the closing phenylalanine or tryptophan. The order of the fields is V gene, J gene, D gene, clone size, CDR3 protein, CDR3 DNA. A D gene is named only where the DNA matches it firmly. Clone size, where shown, is once, few, many, or a class for clones that have expanded.

TRBV7-9	TRBJ2-5	TRBD1	many	CASSLRRQGQETQYF	TGTGCCAGCAGCTTAAGGAGACAGGGACAAGAGACCCAGTACTTC
TRBV5-1	TRBJ2-2	.	many	CASSKRDRVNTGELFF	TGCGCCAGCAGCAAGCGGGACAGAGTTAACACCGGGGAGCTGTTTTTT
TRBV6-1	TRBJ2-5	.	few	CASRPGTKETQYF	TGTGCCAGCAGACCCGGGACAAAAGAGACCCAGTACTTC
TRBV20-1	TRBJ2-7	TRBD2	.	CSASLSLAGDIGYF	TGCAGTGCTAGTCTCTCCCTAGCGGGAGATATCGGGTACTTC
TRBV5-1	TRBJ1-2	.	many	CASSLAGVGGYTF	TGCGCCAGCAGCTTGGCAGGGGTTGGTGGCTACACCTTC
TRBV12-3/TRBV12-4	TRBJ1-2	TRBD1	.	CASSLDGTVNYGYTF	TGTGCCAGCAGTTTAGACGGGACAGTTAACTATGGCTACACCTTC
TRBV5-6	TRBJ1-1	.	few	CASSSRREWNTEAFF	TGTGCCAGCAGCTCCAGACGGGAGTGGAACACTGAAGCTTTCTTT
TRBV11-2	TRBJ2-4	.	.	CASSLEGAPLNIQYF	TGTGCCAGCAGCTTAGAGGGGGCACCACTAAACATTCAGTACTTC
TRBV7-9	TRBJ2-5	TRBD1	.	CASITVPGQGETQYF	TGTGCCAGCATTACCGTTCCGGGACAGGGAGAGACCCAGTACTTC
TRBV20-1	TRBJ1-2	.	.	CSARDVASPYGYTF	TGCAGTGCTAGAGATGTGGCGTCCCCCTATGGCTACACCTTC
TRBV4-3	TRBJ2-2	.	.	CASSPQGGGPTGELFF	TGCGCCAGCAGCCCGCAGGGGGGGGGCCCCACCGGGGAGCTGTTTTTT
TRBV20-1	TRBJ2-7	.	few	CSARGGFAYEQYF	TGCAGTGCACGAGGGGGGTTTGCGTACGAGCAGTACTTC
TRBV6-5	TRBJ1-3	.	few	CASSYSSSKGNTIYF	TGTGCCAGCAGTTACTCGTCGTCAAAGGGAAACACCATATATTTT
TRBV7-3	TRBJ2-3	.	many	CASSLSSTDTQYF	TGTGCCAGCAGTTTGAGTAGCACAGATACGCAGTATTTT
TRBV12-3/TRBV12-4	TRBJ2-2	.	once	CASSFGEGEPFWTGELFF	TGTGCCAGCAGTTTTGGGGAGGGGGAACCTTTTTGGACCGGGGAGCTGTTTTTT
TRBV7-2	TRBJ1-2	TRBD1	.	CASSLGAGGYNGYTF	TGTGCCAGCAGCTTAGGGGCAGGGGGCTATAATGGCTACACCTTC
TRBV27	TRBJ2-3	.	few	CASSLSRQTSTDTQYF	TGTGCCAGCAGTTTATCACGACAGACTAGCACAGATACGCAGTATTTT
TRBV10-3	TRBJ1-1	.	few	CAISESTTGTRELEAFF	TGTGCCATCAGTGAGTCGACAACAGGGACTCGCGAGCTTGAAGCTTTCTTT
TRBV11-2	TRBJ1-1	.	many	CASSSQVNTEAFF	TGTGCCAGCAGCTCTCAGGTGAACACTGAAGCTTTCTTT
TRBV6-1	TRBJ1-5	.	.	CASSEDGNQPQHF	TGTGCCAGCAGTGAAGACGGGAATCAGCCCCAGCATTTT
TRBV4-2	TRBJ2-5	.	many	CASSQDPQGAQYF	TGTGCCAGCAGCCAAGACCCCCAAGGGGCCCAGTACTTC
TRBV6-2/TRBV6-3	TRBJ2-7	.	.	CASSTINPVYSYEQYF	TGTGCCAGCAGTACGATCAACCCGGTATACTCCTACGAGCAGTACTTC
TRBV11-1	TRBJ2-7	.	.	CASSLESYLRDLTYEQYF	TGTGCCAGCAGCTTAGAGTCGTATCTCCGGGACCTCACCTACGAGCAGTACTTC
TRBV4-3	TRBJ2-5	.	.	CASSQLRASGETQYF	TGCGCCAGCAGCCAATTACGGGCCTCGGGAGAGACCCAGTACTTC
TRBV7-9	TRBJ1-2	TRBD1	.	CASSRDSLGGYTF	TGTGCCAGCAGCAGGGACAGCCTCGGTGGCTACACCTTC
TRBV12-3/TRBV12-4	TRBJ2-4	.	.	CASSLLWEAKNIQYF	TGTGCCAGCAGTTTGCTCTGGGAAGCCAAAAACATTCAGTACTTC
TRBV6-2/TRBV6-3	TRBJ2-7	TRBD1	.	CASSYRQGRSYEQYF	TGTGCCAGCAGTTACCGACAGGGCAGGTCGTACGAGCAGTACTTC
TRBV12-5	TRBJ2-7	TRBD2	.	CASGFVPGRSLCEQYF	TGTGCTAGTGGTTTCGTGCCCGGGAGGTCCCTCTGCGAGCAGTACTTC
TRBV11-1	TRBJ2-3	.	.	CASSSGGYAGADTDTQYF	TGTGCCAGCAGCTCCGGGGGGTACGCGGGGGCCGACACAGATACGCAGTATTTT
TRBV7-2	TRBJ1-5	TRBD1	many	CASGTGPNQPQHF	TGTGCCAGCGGGACAGGTCCTAATCAGCCCCAGCATTTT
TRBV4-1	TRBJ1-2	.	.	CASSIPGLSGYTF	TGCGCCAGCTCCATCCCAGGGTTAAGCGGCTACACCTTC
TRBV29-1	TRBJ2-3	TRBD1	few	CSYRGGPFTDTQYF	TGCAGCTACAGAGGGGGCCCTTTCACAGATACGCAGTATTTT
TRBV6-5	TRBJ1-2	.	.	CASSYGADNLYGYTF	TGTGCCAGCAGTTACGGAGCCGACAATCTCTATGGCTACACCTTC
TRBV7-2	TRBJ2-5	.	many	CASSLGRAGETQYF	TGTGCCAGCAGCTTAGGGAGGGCCGGTGAGACCCAGTACTTC
TRBV7-9	TRBJ1-2	.	few	CASSHQTDRGYTF	TGTGCCAGCAGCCACCAGACAGACAGGGGCTACACCTTC
TRBV2	TRBJ2-7	TRBD2	few	CASTPMGLGAYEQYF	TGTGCCAGCACCCCTATGGGACTAGGGGCCTACGAGCAGTACTTC
TRBV3-1	TRBJ1-5	.	few	CASSQEGESNQPQHF	TGTGCCAGCAGCCAAGAGGGGGAGAGCAATCAGCCCCAGCATTTT
TRBV20-1	TRBJ2-7	TRBD2	few	CSARDQGVSGDVYEQYF	TGCAGTGCTAGAGATCAAGGGGTTAGCGGGGATGTATACGAGCAGTACTTC
TRBV20-1	TRBJ2-3	.	.	CSARVARDTQYF	TGCAGTGCTAGAGTTGCGAGAGATACGCAGTATTTT
TRBV4-3	TRBJ2-1	.	.	CASSSRLVYSGDEQFF	TGCGCCAGCAGCTCCCGGTTGGTATATTCGGGCGATGAGCAGTTCTTC
TRBV7-2	TRBJ1-1	.	once	CASSFGAGIEAFF	TGTGCCAGCAGCTTCGGCGCGGGTATCGAAGCTTTCTTT
TRBV11-2	TRBJ1-1	.	.	CASSLDRVVAFF	TGTGCCAGCAGCTTAGATCGAGTAGTTGCTTTCTTT
TRBV6-2/TRBV6-3	TRBJ2-1	.	many	CASQFTKVGMTYNEQFF	TGTGCCAGCCAGTTCACTAAAGTTGGGATGACCTACAATGAGCAGTTCTTC
TRBV19	TRBJ2-7	TRBD1	.	CASPRQGSYEQYF	TGTGCCAGTCCGAGACAGGGCTCCTACGAGCAGTACTTC